These T cell receptor beta chains were read from a single sample in a study of blood T cell repertoires in COVID-19. Measured with immunoSEQ multiplex PCR; TCRdb has only the in-frame clones, and not every one. This sample has tens of thousands of clones, with about nine tenths found just once. Material: peripheral blood. The receptors derive from a man aged 60-69 years with active or convalescent COVID-19. Both conserved end residues are part of each CDR3. The D gene is left open where the match is weak. Size is stated for part of the rows, as once, few or many counts, or as a class when the clone is expanded.

TRBJ1-1	TRBD1	TRBV19	NA	15	TGTGCCAGTAGTGAGAACAGGGGAGTGAACACTGAAGCTTTCTTT	CASSENRGVNTEAFF
TRBJ2-7	NA	TRBV5-5	NA	16	TGTGCCAGCAGCTTGGGTCTCAGACAAAGCTCCTACGAGCAGTACTTC	CASSLGLRQSSYEQYF
TRBJ1-2	TRBD1	TRBV29-1	NA	14	TGCAGCGTTGAAAAATCGGGACAGGGGAATGGCTACACCTTC	CSVEKSGQGNGYTF
TRBJ2-5	NA	TRBV6-5	once	15	TGTGCCAGCAGCCCCGGGACAACTAGCCAAGAGACCCAGTACTTC	CASSPGTTSQETQYF
TRBJ2-3	TRBD2	TRBV5-4	NA	15	TGTGCCAGCAGCTTCGATCGGGGGGGCCTGGATACGCAGTATTTT	CASSFDRGGLDTQYF
TRBJ1-3	NA	TRBV7-9	NA	14	TGTGCCAGCAGCTTAGTACAGTTTGGAAACACCATATATTTT	CASSLVQFGNTIYF
TRBJ2-2	TRBD1	TRBV4-2	NA	17	TGTGCCAGCAGCCAAGGGTATGGGACAGGGAGCGCCGGGGAGCTGTTTTTT	CASSQGYGTGSAGELFF
TRBJ1-6	TRBD1	TRBV5-1	NA	15	TGCGCCAGCAGCTTGGAGGGGGCGCGAAATTCACCCCTCCACTTT	CASSLEGARNSPLHF
TRBJ2-3	TRBD2	TRBV27	NA	15	TGTGCCAGCAGTTTTTACCAGCGGGGAACAGATACGCAGTATTTT	CASSFYQRGTDTQYF
TRBJ1-6	TRBD1	TRBV5-1	NA	14	TGCGCCAGCAGCGCTCAGGGGGGTAATTCACCCCTCCACTTT	CASSAQGGNSPLHF
TRBJ1-6	NA	TRBV4-1	NA	16	TGCGCCAGCAGCCAAGCTGGGTTGGGGCCTAATTCACCCCTCCACTTT	CASSQAGLGPNSPLHF
TRBJ2-1	NA	TRBV12-3/TRBV12-4	NA	13	NA	CASSVASGATEFF
TRBJ2-5	TRBD1	TRBV11-2	NA	14	TGTGCCAGCAGCTGGGACAGTGGCAAAGAGACCCAGTACTTC	CASSWDSGKETQYF
TRBJ1-2	NA	TRBV5-8	NA	13	TGTGCCAGCAGCTTGGAAGGACTCTATGGCTACACCTTC	CASSLEGLYGYTF
TRBJ2-7	NA	TRBV6-2/TRBV6-3	NA	13	TGTGCCAGCCGTTACGGCGGAACCTACGAGCAGTACTTC	CASRYGGTYEQYF
TRBJ1-2	NA	TRBV10-3	few	16	TGTGCCATCAGTGCAAATCGACCGGACAGTAACTATGGCTACACCTTC	CAISANRPDSNYGYTF